One and the same sample provided the 23 T cell receptor beta chains below, sequenced in a study of early T cells in non-severe SARS-CoV-2 infection. TCRdb re-called the 5' RACE reads with MiXCR, one entry per CDR3 protein. The sample yields tens of thousands of distinct CDR3 sequences, about 9.1% seen once. The sequencing input was whole blood. These receptors all come from an adult who was a healthcare worker with PCR-confirmed SARS-CoV-2 infection or an uninfected control (not recorded which).

This clonotype was seen repeatedly, ten times or more. The V gene is TRBV3-1, the J gene TRBJ2-3; no reliable D call. The CDR3 spans 11 residues. V dropped 5 bases and J dropped 4 bases, with 4 bases sitting between them. Germline CDR1 reads LGHDT; CDR2 reads YNNKEL (reference sequence). CDR3 DNA sequence: TGTGCCAGCAGCTCTTCAGATACGCAGTATTTT. Translated, it gives CASSSSDTQYF.

This clonotype occurred many times. The rearrangement joins TRBV30 to TRBJ1-1; maybe TRBD1 (5 bases). Deletions cut 2 bases from V and 3 bases from J, with 10 bases between. The CDR3 totals 13 residues. Germline V gene sequence: CDR1 GTSNPN, CDR2 SVGIG (reference sequence). The CDR3: CAWSLGVDTEAFF. The CDR3 nucleotides are TGTGCCTGGAGTTTAGGGGTTGACACTGAAGCTTTCTTT.

This chain uses TRBV9 with TRBJ2-1; unclear D gene. The germline V gene encodes CDR1 SGDLS and CDR2 YYNGEE. Trimming left V 0 bases short and J 7 bases short, with 14 bases between. The CDR3 loop spans 15 amino acids. The CDR3 protein is CASSVGPRPDNEQFF. The CDR3, as DNA: TGTGCCAGCAGCGTAGGGCCCCGGCCGGATAATGAGCAGTTCTTC.

About this clonotype itself: This clone may be a read error of a much larger clone one base away. CDR3 sequence reads: CSTGDYEQYF. The DNA for the CDR3 is TGCAGTACTGGGGATTACGAGCAGTACTTC. The chain couples TRBV20-1 to TRBJ2-7; D is uncertain. CDR1 DFQATT and CDR2 SNEGSKA come from the germline V gene (reference sequence). The V end was cut by 8 bases, the J end by 4 bases, with 9 bases between. The length of the CDR3 is 10 residues.

The J gene is TRBJ2-1, the V gene TRBV19; 11 bases are shared with TRBD1. Trimming cost V 6 bases and J 6 bases; bases outside gene matches: 10. The CDR3 contains 16 residues. CDR1 and CDR2 from the germline V gene are LNHDA and SQIVND (reference sequence). The CDR3 bases are TGTGCCAGTAGCACCCTTTCCGGGACAGGGGGCAATGAGCAGTTCTTC. Its protein product is CASSTLSGTGGNEQFF.

This clonotype was counted many times. The V gene is TRBV29-1, the J gene TRBJ1-2; 7 bases agree with TRBD1. This CDR3 comprises 13 residues. V shed 6 bases and J 4 bases; nucleotides not matched to a gene: 8. Germline lookup yields CDR1 SQVTM and CDR2 ANQGSEA. The CDR3 DNA reads TGCAGCGTGGATACAGGGGTGGCCTATGGCTACACCTTC. Translating it yields CSVDTGVAYGYTF.

This clonotype came up many times. The chain uses TRBV29-1 and TRBJ2-3, with TRBD1 matching 8 bases. The germline V gene encodes CDR1 SQVTM and CDR2 ANQGSEA. CDR3 length: 16 amino acids. The J segment lost 0 bases and the V segment lost 6 bases, leaving 11 bases of the junction unmatched. The CDR3 sequence: CSVTSWTGPSTDTQYF. CDR3 DNA: TGCAGCGTGACCTCCTGGACAGGGCCTAGCACAGATACGCAGTATTTT.

Many counts were recorded for this clonotype. The rearrangement uses TRBV4-1 and TRBJ1-1; D unclear. CDR1 is MGHRA, CDR2 YSYEKL, per germline. The CDR3 runs to 14 residues. Trimming removed 0 bases at V and 2 bases at J, with 7 bases between. The CDR3 DNA is TGCGCCAGCAGCCAAGATTGGGGAAACACTGAAGCTTTCTTT. Its translation: CASSQDWGNTEAFF.

This clonotype was picked up many times. This chain connects TRBV27 to TRBJ1-1; maybe TRBD1 (6 bases). V was cut by 5 bases and J by 4 bases, with 11 bases left in between. In germline, CDR1 is MNHEY, CDR2 SMNVEV (reference sequence). This CDR3 spans 13 amino acids. The CDR3 protein is CASSKGVITEAFF. DNA of the CDR3: TGTGCCAGCAGTAAGGGGGTAATCACTGAAGCTTTCTTT.

This clonotype has at least ten counts. V and J are TRBV6-2 or TRBV6-3 and TRBJ2-7; D might be TRBD1 (6 bases). V dropped 4 bases and J dropped 4 bases, with 11 bases sitting between them. There are 13 residues in the CDR3. Per the germline V gene, CDR1 is MNHEY and CDR2 is SVGEGT. CDR3 nucleotide sequence: TGTGCCAGCAGTTTGGCAACAGGGTACGAGCAGTACTTC. It is translated as CASSLATGYEQYF.

In this sample, this clonotype turned up many times. V and J are TRBV19 and TRBJ2-2; no firm D call. The V end was cut by 10 bases, the J end by 5 bases, with 8 bases between. The CDR3 runs 11 residues. The germline V gene has CDR1 LNHDA and CDR2 SQIVND (reference sequence). CDR3 in DNA: TGTGCCACCGGACGGACCGGGGAGCTGTTTTTT. The encoded protein is CATGRTGELFF. Variable domain in full (rest from reference TRBV19 and TRBJ2-2): DGGITQSPKYLFRKEGQNVTLSCEQNLNHDAMYWYRQDPGQGLRLIYYSQIVNDFQKGDIAEGYSVSREKKESFPLTVTSAQKNPTAFYLCATGRTGELFFGEGSRLTVL.

This clonotype was counted ten times or more. This CDR3 reads CASSLELADHEQYF. The CDR3, as DNA: TGTGCCAGCAGCCTCGAACTAGCGGACCACGAGCAGTACTTC. The chain joins TRBV6-5 to TRBJ2-7; 8 positions match TRBD2. Trimming cost V 6 bases and J 5 bases; bases outside gene matches: 9. The CDR3 spans 14 residues. Germline lookup yields CDR1 MNHEY and CDR2 SVGAGI.

This clonotype came up a few times. The chain combines TRBV5-5 with TRBJ1-6, with 7 bases lining up with TRBD1. The junction had 4 bases not matched to a gene; V was cut back by 6 bases and J by 7 bases. Germline loops: CDR1 SGHKS, CDR2 YYEKEE (reference sequence). There are 13 residues in the CDR3. CDR3 DNA sequence: TGTGCCAGCACACTACAGGGGAATTCACCCCTCCACTTT. Amino acids: CASTLQGNSPLHF.

This clonotype was seen only a few times. V and J are TRBV6-2 or TRBV6-3 and TRBJ2-7; 12 bases match TRBD2. Trimming cost V 6 bases and J 0 bases; bases outside gene matches: 6. Germline-derived CDR1 and CDR2 are MNHEY and SVGEGT. The CDR3 contains 16 residues. The CDR3 DNA is TGTGCCAGCAGCCCTATGACTAGCGGGAGCTCCTACGAGCAGTACTTC. It codes for CASSPMTSGSSYEQYF.

The table lists this clonotype with many counts. This sequence joins TRBV12-3 or TRBV12-4 and TRBJ2-7; D is possibly TRBD2 (5 bases). The ends were cut back, 7 bases at V and 9 bases at J, with 28 bases in the middle. CDR3 length: 16 residues. The CDR3 loop is CASTRASGSKHGGQYF. CDR3 nucleotide sequence: TGTGCCAGCACTCGAGCGTCGGGATCCAAGCACGGAGGGCAGTACTTC.

This clonotype was detected many times. The gene calls are TRBV6-2 or TRBV6-3 and TRBJ1-6, with 7 nucleotides matching TRBD1. Trimming took 6 bases from V and 8 from J; bases not matched to a gene: 7. The CDR3 is 14 amino acids. From germline, CDR1 is MNHEY and CDR2 SVGEGT. The CDR3, as DNA: TGTGCCAGCAGGATTACAGGGGCAGATTCACCCCTCCACTTT. As protein: CASRITGADSPLHF.

There are a few counts of this clonotype. This chain connects TRBV5-1 to TRBJ2-5, with 10 nucleotides matching TRBD2. The trim removed 0 bases at V and 1 base at J, leaving 3 bases unmatched. Germline CDR1 and CDR2: SGHRS and YFSETQ. The CDR3 is 16 amino acids. CDR3 loop: CASSLGAGGSQETQYF. CDR3 nucleotide sequence: TGCGCCAGCAGCTTGGGAGCGGGAGGGTCCCAAGAGACCCAGTACTTC. The whole variable domain, filled in from reference TRBV5-1 and TRBJ2-5, reads KAGVTQTPRYLIKTRGQQVTLSCSPISGHRSVSWYQQTPGQGLQFLFEYFSETQRNKGNFPGRFSGRQFSNSRSEMNVSTLELGDSALYLCASSLGAGGSQETQYFGPGTRLLVL.

The rearrangement uses TRBV5-1 and TRBJ1-6; D remains unclear. CDR1 SGHRS and CDR2 YFSETQ come from the germline V gene. Trimming stripped 3 bases from V and 8 bases from J, with 12 bases between. This CDR3 region has 14 residues. CDR3 bases: TGCGCCAGCAGCTCGGAGGCGGGGTATTCACCCCTCCACTTT. Its translation: CASSSEAGYSPLHF.

V is TRBV30 and J is TRBJ1-6; D not certain. This CDR3 comprises 16 residues. The V end lost 1 base, the J end lost 9 bases, and 19 bases lay between the germline ends. CDR1 and CDR2 (germline): GTSNPN, SVGIG (reference sequence). For the CDR3, the DNA is TGTGCCTGGAGTGATCACAGCCCCGCCGGTACTTCACCCCTCCACTTT. It translates to CAWSDHSPAGTSPLHF.

This chain links TRBV9 with TRBJ2-2, with a possible D match to TRBD2 (6 bases). Germline V gives CDR1 SGDLS, CDR2 YYNGEE. The CDR3 spans 15 residues. Trimming took 2 bases from V and 5 from J, leaving 13 bases between them. In DNA form, the CDR3 reads TGTGCCAGCAGCGTGGGACTGGGGAGGACCGGGGAGCTGTTTTTT. It codes for CASSVGLGRTGELFF.

This clonotype was counted at least ten times. The chain joins TRBV11-3 to TRBJ2-1, with no clear D. CDR3 length: 13 residues. With 1 base removed from V and 10 bases from J, the gap between germline ends came to 11 bases. Germline-derived CDR1 and CDR2 are SGHNT and YENEEA. CDR3: CASSLVARHEQFF. The CDR3 DNA is TGTGCCAGCAGCTTAGTTGCTCGCCACGAGCAGTTCTTC.

The chain has TRBV29-1 and TRBJ2-2; tentatively, D is TRBD1 or TRBD2 (5 bases each). The CDR3 has 15 amino acids. Germline assignment: CDR1 SQVTM and CDR2 ANQGSEA. V lost 2 bases and J 2 bases, leaving 12 bases between the germline ends. DNA for the CDR3: TGCAGCGTTGAACTTACGGGGCCTAACACCGGGGAGCTGTTTTTT. This gives the protein CSVELTGPNTGELFF.

This clonotype was seen only a few times. This chain connects TRBV20-1 to TRBJ1-1; D is unresolved. The CDR3 covers 12 residues. Germline assignment: CDR1 DFQATT and CDR2 SNEGSKA (reference sequence). V shed 4 bases and J shed 1 base, with 7 bases lying between them. CDR3 sequence: CSANAPNTEAFF. The CDR3 DNA reads as TGCAGTGCTAATGCCCCGAACACTGAAGCTTTCTTT.